A single sample is the source of the 5 T cell receptor beta chains below, sequenced in a study of post-analysis software for immune sequencing data. The antigens these receptors bind are not known. The TCR beta cDNA libraries contained unique molecular identifiers. Using its own MiXCR run on the PCR reads, TCRdb lists one record per CDR3 protein. The table shows some 800,000 distinct CDR3 sequences, with about half occurring only once. Broader study findings: Patients carried roughly five TRBV segments more frequently than controls did, and TRBV5-6, TRBV5-1 and TRBV20-1 were among them.

Input material: blood. Receptor source: a girl aged 10-17 years with multiple sclerosis.

The chain couples TRBV7-9 to TRBJ2-1; D is ambiguous. Germline loops: CDR1 SEHNR, CDR2 FQNEAQ (reference sequence). The CDR3 is 15 residues long. The V and J ends lost 3 bases and 6 bases respectively, with 15 bases between them. The CDR3 spells CASSFPLEYSNEQFF. Written as DNA, the CDR3 is TGTGCCAGCAGCTTCCCTCTAGAATATAGCAATGAGCAGTTCTTC. The full variable domain, in which reference TRBV7-9 and TRBJ2-1 provide the parts outside the CDR3, is DTGVSQNPRHKITKRGQNVTFRCDPISEHNRLYWYRQTLGQGPEFLTYFQNEAQLEKSRLLSDRFSAERPKGSFSTLEIQRTEQGDSAMYLCASSFPLEYSNEQFFGPGTRLTVL.

This clonotype was recorded once. V is TRBV5-1 and J is TRBJ1-5, with D perhaps matching TRBD1 (6 bases). V was trimmed by 4 bases and J by 5 bases, leaving 16 bases between them. The CDR3 spans 15 residues. Germline V CDR1 and CDR2: SGHRS, YFSETQ. CDR3 residues: CASSLGGGIDQPQHF. The CDR3 DNA reads as TGCGCCAGCAGCCTGGGAGGGGGGATTGATCAGCCCCAGCATTTT.

The rearrangement uses TRBV20-1 and TRBJ2-5; the match to TRBD2 covers 13 bases. Germline V gives CDR1 DFQATT, CDR2 SNEGSKA (reference sequence). This CDR3 is 15 amino acids long. Trimming at V came to 2 bases and at J to 5 bases, leaving 5 bases not matched to a gene. The CDR3 DNA reads TGCAGTGCTAGACAGACTAGCGGGAGGATGGAGACCCAGTACTTC. This codes for CSARQTSGRMETQYF.

This clonotype was observed a few times. V is TRBV12-3 or TRBV12-4 and J is TRBJ2-3; TRBD2 aligns across 8 bases. J gave up 1 base and V 10 bases, and 1 base lay outside the gene matches. The length of the CDR3 is 12 residues. The CDR3 spells CATGGGTDTQYF. DNA of the CDR3: TGTGCCACCGGGGGGGGCACAGATACGCAGTATTTT.

This rearrangement joins TRBV24-1 to TRBJ1-5; D gene uncertain. Germline V gene data show CDR1 as KGHDR and CDR2 as SFDVKD. The ends were cut back, 4 bases at V and 0 bases at J, with 6 bases in the middle. The CDR3 runs 14 residues. The CDR3 coding sequence is TGTGCCACCAGTGAGGGGTATAGCAATCAGCCCCAGCATTTT. Its protein product is CATSEGYSNQPQHF.